This entry lists 30 T cell receptor beta chains sequenced from one sample in a study of control samples from healthy donors and cancer patients. Clones were read by immunoSEQ multiplex PCR, and TCRdb kept only the in-frame ones, dropping some. The repertoire holds about 14,000 clones, with approximately 80% as singletons. Input material: formalin-fixed, paraffin-embedded tissue. The source of these receptors is a female donor with lung cancer.

This chain uses TRBV6-5 with TRBJ1-4; no definite D call. V gave up 7 bases and J gave up 8 bases, with 20 bases separating them. From germline, CDR1 is MNHEY and CDR2 SVGAGI. The CDR3 is 15 amino acids. The CDR3 DNA reads TGTGCCAGCACTTTTACCAGCCGCCCGAGGGAAAAACTGTTTTTT. Translating gives CASTFTSRPREKLFF.

The chain couples TRBV30 to TRBJ1-2; D uncertain. Germline lookup yields CDR1 GTSNPN and CDR2 SVGIG (reference sequence). The CDR3 runs to 15 residues. Deletions cut 3 bases from V and 3 bases from J, with 17 bases between. The DNA of the CDR3 is TGTGCCTGGAGCGCGGACGATCGACCTTACTATGGCTACACCTTC. This codes for CAWSADDRPYYGYTF.

The rearrangement links TRBV4-3 to TRBJ2-1; the D is unclear. This CDR3 contains 14 residues. V was trimmed by 0 bases and J by 5 bases, leaving 8 bases between them. Germline lookup yields CDR1 LGHNA and CDR2 YSLEER. In nucleotides, the CDR3 is TGCGCCAGCAGCCAAGAAAACAGAGACAATGAGCAGTTCTTC. Its translation: CASSQENRDNEQFF.

The chain joins TRBV21-1 to TRBJ2-7; TRBD2 was called by the table and not checked on the DNA. TRBV21-1 represents a pseudogene. This CDR3 comprises 12 residues. CDR3 residues: CASSKGAGRKYF. The CDR3 bases are TGTGCCAGCAGCAAAGGGGCAGGGAGGAAGTACTTC.

The gene calls are TRBV12-5 and TRBJ1-1; TRBD1 matches 9 bases. V shed 4 bases, J shed 7 bases, and the junction held 10 bases outside the gene matches. The CDR3 is 15 residues long. Germline V lookup: CDR1 LGHNT, CDR2 FRNRAP. The CDR3 loop reads CASGSHRGLRSEAFF. For the CDR3, the DNA is TGTGCTAGTGGTTCTCACAGGGGGCTACGGAGTGAAGCTTTCTTT.

The chain links TRBV12-5 to TRBJ2-7; 11 bases agree with TRBD2. This CDR3 contains 15 residues. V lost 1 base to trimming and J lost 1 base; unmatched junction nucleotides: 0. Germline assignment: CDR1 LGHNT and CDR2 FRNRAP. CDR3 in DNA: TGTGCTAGTGGTTTGGGACTAGCGGGATCCTACGAGCAGTACTTC. Amino acids: CASGLGLAGSYEQYF.

This chain uses TRBV6-6 with TRBJ2-1; no firm D call. CDR1 is MNHNY, CDR2 SVGAGI, per germline (reference sequence). This CDR3 contains 16 residues. Trimming took off 2 bases at V and 1 base at J, with 12 bases between the two ends. The CDR3 sequence: CASSYMASESYNEQFF. The CDR3 nucleotides read TGTGCCAGCAGTTACATGGCCTCAGAGTCCTACAATGAGCAGTTCTTC.

The genes are TRBV21-1 and TRBJ1-5. TRBV21-1 is noted as a pseudogene. The length of the CDR3 is 13 residues. The CDR3 loop is CASSGGSDQPQHF. The CDR3 bases are TGTGCCAGCAGCGGGGGGAGCGATCAGCCCCAGCATTTT.

This clone was seen only a few times. This CDR3 reads CASSESPRLEAFF. The CDR3 region has the DNA TGTGCCAGCAGTGAAAGTCCCAGACTAGAAGCTTTCTTT. The rearrangement uses TRBV2 and TRBJ1-1; D not certain. Germline V CDR1 and CDR2: SNHLY, FYNNEI. The CDR3 runs to 13 residues. Between the trimmed V and J ends, which lost 2 bases and 8 bases, there was a span of 12 bases.

This clone was detected only once. The chain recombines TRBV6-5 with TRBJ2-3; the D is unclear. V dropped 3 bases and J dropped 6 bases, with 19 bases sitting between them. Per the germline V gene, CDR1 is MNHEY and CDR2 is SVGAGI. This CDR3 contains 16 residues. The CDR3 nucleotides read TGTGCCAGCAGTTATCTTGGCGGCCGAGGAAGTGATACGCAGTATTTT. It translates to CASSYLGGRGSDTQYF.

The chain combines TRBV14 with TRBJ2-7; D uncertain. V was clipped by 5 bases and J by 1 base, with 12 bases between them. From germline, CDR1 is SGHDN and CDR2 FVKESK. CDR3 size: 14 residues. This CDR3 reads CASSLQLSSYEQYF. In nucleotides, the CDR3 is TGTGCCAGCAGCTTGCAACTTTCTTCCTACGAGCAGTACTTC.

Concerning this clone itself: Other DNA sequences of this sample code for an identical CDR3. This chain connects TRBV7-2 to TRBJ1-2, with a tentative D call TRBD1 (6 bases). V gave up 5 bases and J gave up 2 bases, with 12 bases separating them. Germline V gene data show CDR1 as SGHTA and CDR2 as FQGNSA. The CDR3 is made up of 14 amino acids. The CDR3 DNA reads TGTGCCAGCAGCATAGGACAGAGAAACTATGGCTACACCTTC. Its translation is CASSIGQRNYGYTF.

V gene TRBV7-3 combines with J gene TRBJ2-2; tentative D call: TRBD2 (6 bases). The V end was cut by 5 bases, the J end by 0 bases, with 10 bases between. The CDR3 length is 15 residues. Germline V gene lookup returns CDR1 SGHTA and CDR2 FQGTGA. The CDR3 loop reads CASSMTSTNTGELFF. The CDR3 DNA is TGTGCCAGCAGCATGACTAGTACGAACACCGGGGAGCTGTTTTTT.

This chain links TRBV4-2 with TRBJ2-1; D ambiguous. Deletions cut 1 base from V and 0 bases from J, with 13 bases between. This CDR3 is 17 amino acids long. Germline V lookup: CDR1 LGHNA, CDR2 YNFKEQ. The CDR3 coding sequence is TGTGCCAGCAGCCAAGTATTACAGCCGAGCTCCTACAATGAGCAGTTCTTC. It is translated as CASSQVLQPSSYNEQFF.

The chain uses TRBV5-4 and TRBJ2-5; 8 bases are a match to TRBD2. Germline V gene lookup returns CDR1 SGHNT and CDR2 YYREEE (reference sequence). This CDR3 is built from 15 residues. With V trimmed by 3 bases and J by 5 bases, 9 bases remained unmatched. The CDR3 sequence is CASSSGSGKYETQYF. DNA of the CDR3: TGTGCCAGCAGCTCCGGTAGCGGGAAATATGAGACCCAGTACTTC.

V gene TRBV11-2 combines with J gene TRBJ1-2; TRBD1 agrees at 7 bases. This CDR3 is 13 amino acids long. Germline trimming cut 3 bases from V and 6 bases from J; bases unmatched to any gene: 4. Germline CDR1 SGHAT, CDR2 FQNNGV. The CDR3 loop reads CASSLTGLNGYTF. In DNA form, the CDR3 reads TGTGCCAGCAGCTTGACAGGGCTGAATGGCTACACCTTC.

V gene TRBV7-9 combines with J gene TRBJ1-6; D is possibly TRBD1 (5 bases). CDR3 size: 15 residues. Germline values: CDR1 SEHNR, CDR2 FQNEAQ (reference sequence). The V end lost 1 base, the J end lost 4 bases, and 8 bases lay between the germline ends. The CDR3 DNA is TGTGCCAGCAGCTTAGGAGACAGTTATAATTCACCCCTCCACTTT. Translation gives CASSLGDSYNSPLHF. Drawing the rest from reference TRBV7-9 and TRBJ1-6, the complete variable domain is DTGVSQNPRHKITKRGQNVTFRCDPISEHNRLYWYRQTLGQGPEFLTYFQNEAQLEKSRLLSDRFSAERPKGSFSTLEIQRTEQGDSAMYLCASSLGDSYNSPLHFGNGTRLTVT.

The chain is built from TRBV4-1 and TRBJ1-6, with 7 bases matching TRBD1. Germline CDR1 is MGHRA and CDR2 is YSYEKL. With 0 bases clipped from V and 8 bases from J, the junction kept 16 bases outside the gene matches. This CDR3 has 19 residues. The DNA for the CDR3 is TGCGCCAGCAGCCAAGATGCCATTTCGGACAGGATCAGCTATTCACCCCTCCACTTT. It translates to CASSQDAISDRISYSPLHF.

The chain's CDR3 is CASSARTGARGYTF. For the CDR3, the DNA is TGTGCCAGCAGCGCTAGGACAGGGGCCCGCGGCTACACCTTC. This rearrangement joins TRBV2 to TRBJ1-2; the match to TRBD1 covers 9 bases. V lost 6 bases to trimming and J lost 8 bases; unmatched junction nucleotides: 10. This CDR3 has 14 residues. Per germline, CDR1 SNHLY and CDR2 FYNNEI.

Points on this clone: At one end the junction does not follow the germline gene, possibly because of a read error. In DNA form, the CDR3 reads TGTGCCAGCAGCGAAGGACTAGCGGGAGACACAGATACGCAGTATTTT. Protein: CASSEGLAGDTDTQYF. The chain recombines TRBV2 with TRBJ2-3, with TRBD2 matching 13 bases. The CDR3 is 16 residues long. The germline gives CDR1 SNHLY, CDR2 FYNNEI.

The gene calls are TRBV5-1 and TRBJ2-1; the match to TRBD1 covers 10 bases. The V gene's germline CDR1 is SGHRS and CDR2 YFSETQ. V was clipped by 4 bases and J by 6 bases; unmatched bases: 4. CDR3 size: 14 residues. CDR3 residues: CASSPGTGANEQFF. The CDR3 bases are TGCGCCAGCAGCCCCGGGACAGGGGCCAATGAGCAGTTCTTC.

This clone appeared a few times. The chain is built from TRBV7-2 and TRBJ2-3; 11 positions agree with TRBD2. This CDR3 is 17 amino acids long. Unmatched junction bases numbered 8, after V lost 6 bases and J lost 0 bases. The germline V gene has CDR1 SGHTA and CDR2 FQGNSA. CDR3 DNA sequence: TGTGCCAGCAGTCCTGAATTAGCGGGGGGGAGCACAGATACGCAGTATTTT. Its protein product is CASSPELAGGSTDTQYF.

The rearrangement links TRBV5-1 to TRBJ1-2; TRBD1 aligns across 7 bases. Trimming removed 2 bases from V and 4 bases from J; junction bases left unmatched: 8. Germline V CDR1 and CDR2: SGHRS, YFSETQ. This CDR3 is built from 15 residues. The CDR3 region is CASSFQGQSSYGYTF. CDR3 sequence (DNA): TGCGCCAGCAGCTTCCAGGGACAGAGTTCCTATGGCTACACCTTC.

The chain employs TRBV12-5 and TRBJ1-1, with D uncertain. CDR3 length: 14 residues. Germline V gives CDR1 LGHNT, CDR2 FRNRAP. Trimming pared 2 bases from V and 6 bases from J, leaving 13 bases between. Written as DNA, the CDR3 is TGTGCTAGTGGTTTGCTGGGTGGTGTGGCTGAAGCTTTCTTT. Protein: CASGLLGGVAEAFF.

About this clone itself: An end of the junction differs from the germline gene, which may be a read error. The rearrangement joins TRBV6-5 to TRBJ2-7; 11 nucleotides match TRBD2. The CDR3 extends over 15 amino acids. In germline, CDR1 is MNHEY, CDR2 SVGAGI. This CDR3 reads CANSYRTSGSYEQYF. Here the CDR3 DNA reads TGTGCCAACAGTTACCGGACTAGCGGGTCCTACGAGCAGTACTTC.

This clone has a handful of counts. V and J are TRBV2 and TRBJ1-5; 8 nucleotides align to TRBD1. The germline gives CDR1 SNHLY, CDR2 FYNNEI. V trimming: 3 bases; J trimming: 7 bases; junction bases outside the gene matches: 5. The CDR3 is 14 amino acids. CDR3 residues: CASSEGQVAQPQHF. DNA of the CDR3: TGTGCCAGCAGTGAGGGACAGGTGGCGCAGCCCCAGCATTTT.

CDR3 amino acids: CASSAQTGGWNEQFF. In DNA, the CDR3 is TGTGCCAGCAGCGCCCAGACAGGGGGCTGGAATGAGCAGTTCTTC. The chain recombines TRBV11-2 with TRBJ2-1; 10 bases fit TRBD1. Germline V lookup: CDR1 SGHAT, CDR2 FQNNGV. Trimming at V came to 5 bases and at J to 7 bases, leaving 8 bases not matched to a gene. The CDR3 contains 15 residues.

This rearrangement joins TRBV19 to TRBJ1-3; tentatively, D is TRBD1 (6 bases). The CDR3 spans 15 residues. Per the germline V gene, CDR1 is LNHDA and CDR2 is SQIVND (reference sequence). With 3 bases removed from V and 4 bases from J, the gap between germline ends came to 13 bases. In DNA form, the CDR3 reads TGTGCCAGTAGTATTGGAACAGGGATCGGAAACACCATATATTTT. Its protein is CASSIGTGIGNTIYF.

The chain couples TRBV3-1 (or the pseudogene TRBV3-2) to TRBJ2-1, with D unclear. Germline lookup yields CDR1 LGHDT and CDR2 YNNKEL (reference sequence). V dropped 4 bases and J dropped 9 bases, with 13 bases sitting between them. This CDR3 contains 13 residues. CDR3: CASSRNDPSEQFF. DNA of the CDR3: TGTGCCAGCAGCCGTAACGACCCCAGTGAGCAGTTCTTC.

The chain joins TRBV15 to TRBJ2-5; D gene unclear. CDR1 LNHNV and CDR2 YYDKDF come from the germline V gene (reference sequence). This CDR3 region has 11 residues. V was pared by 3 bases and J by 5 bases, with 4 bases between. CDR3 loop: CATSSRETQYF. Written as DNA, the CDR3 is TGTGCCACCAGCAGTCGGGAGACCCAGTACTTC.